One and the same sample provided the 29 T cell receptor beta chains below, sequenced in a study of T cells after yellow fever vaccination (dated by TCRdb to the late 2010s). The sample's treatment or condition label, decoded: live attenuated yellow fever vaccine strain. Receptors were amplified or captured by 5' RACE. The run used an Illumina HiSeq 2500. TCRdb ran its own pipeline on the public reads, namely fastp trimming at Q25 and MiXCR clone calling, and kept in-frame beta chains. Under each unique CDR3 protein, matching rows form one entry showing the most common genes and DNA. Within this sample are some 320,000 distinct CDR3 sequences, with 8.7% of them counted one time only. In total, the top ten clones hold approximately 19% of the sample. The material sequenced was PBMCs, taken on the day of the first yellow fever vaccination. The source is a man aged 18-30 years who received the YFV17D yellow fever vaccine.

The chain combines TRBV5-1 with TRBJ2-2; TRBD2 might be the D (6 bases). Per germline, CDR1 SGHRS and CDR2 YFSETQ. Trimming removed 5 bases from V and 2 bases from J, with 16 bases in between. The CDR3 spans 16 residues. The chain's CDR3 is CASSSTGTPNTGELFF. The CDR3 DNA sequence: TGCGCCAGCAGTTCTACCGGGACTCCTAACACCGGGGAGCTGTTTTTT.

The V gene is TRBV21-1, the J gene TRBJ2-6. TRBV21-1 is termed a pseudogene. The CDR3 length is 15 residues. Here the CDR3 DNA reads TGTGCCAGCAGCACTACTCCTTCTGGGGCCAACGTCCTGACTTTC. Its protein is CASSTTPSGANVLTF.

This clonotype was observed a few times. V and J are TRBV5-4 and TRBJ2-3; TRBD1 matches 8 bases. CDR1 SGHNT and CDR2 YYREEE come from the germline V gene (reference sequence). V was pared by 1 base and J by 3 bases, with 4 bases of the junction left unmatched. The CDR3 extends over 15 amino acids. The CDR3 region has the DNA TGTGCCAGCAGCTTGACAGGGGGACGGACAGATACGCAGTATTTT. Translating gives CASSLTGGRTDTQYF.

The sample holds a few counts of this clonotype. CDR3 amino acids: CASKDSAVGGELFF. CDR3 DNA sequence: TGCGCCAGCAAAGATTCCGCAGTGGGCGGGGAGCTGTTTTTT. The rearrangement joins TRBV5-1 to TRBJ2-2; D unresolved. Germline CDR1 SGHRS, CDR2 YFSETQ. The length of the CDR3 is 14 residues. Trimming stripped 6 bases from V and 7 bases from J, with 16 bases between. The complete variable domain, with remaining parts taken from reference TRBV5-1 and TRBJ2-2, reads KAGVTQTPRYLIKTRGQQVTLSCSPISGHRSVSWYQQTPGQGLQFLFEYFSETQRNKGNFPGRFSGRQFSNSRSEMNVSTLELGDSALYLCASKDSAVGGELFFGEGSRLTVL.

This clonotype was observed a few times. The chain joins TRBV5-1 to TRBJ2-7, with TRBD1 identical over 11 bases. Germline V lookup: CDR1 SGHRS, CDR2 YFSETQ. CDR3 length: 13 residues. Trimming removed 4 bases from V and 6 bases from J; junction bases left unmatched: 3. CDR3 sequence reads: CASSGQGASEQYF. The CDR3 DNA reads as TGCGCCAGCAGCGGACAGGGGGCAAGCGAGCAGTACTTC.

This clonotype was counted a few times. The CDR3 DNA follows: TGCGCCAGCAGCCAAGTGGCGGGGGCCTACACTGAAGCTTTCTTT. The encoded protein is CASSQVAGAYTEAFF. The chain links TRBV4-3 to TRBJ1-1, with D possibly matching TRBD1 (6 bases). Germline V CDR1 and CDR2: LGHNA, YSLEER. Trimming took 1 base from V and 3 from J, leaving 12 bases between them. The CDR3 runs to 15 residues.

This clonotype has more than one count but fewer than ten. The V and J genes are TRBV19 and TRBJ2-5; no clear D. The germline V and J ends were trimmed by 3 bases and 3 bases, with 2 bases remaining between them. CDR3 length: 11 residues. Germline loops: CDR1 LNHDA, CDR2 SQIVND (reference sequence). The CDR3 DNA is TGTGCCAGTAGTATCAAAGAGACCCAGTACTTC. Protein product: CASSIKETQYF. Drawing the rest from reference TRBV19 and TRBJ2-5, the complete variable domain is DGGITQSPKYLFRKEGQNVTLSCEQNLNHDAMYWYRQDPGQGLRLIYYSQIVNDFQKGDIAEGYSVSREKKESFPLTVTSAQKNPTAFYLCASSIKETQYFGPGTRLLVL.

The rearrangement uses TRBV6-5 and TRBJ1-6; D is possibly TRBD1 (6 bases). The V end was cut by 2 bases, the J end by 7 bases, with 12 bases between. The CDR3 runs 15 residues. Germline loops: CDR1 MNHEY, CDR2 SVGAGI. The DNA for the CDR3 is TGTGCCAGCAGTTACAGGCAGGGGAAGAATTCACCCCTCCACTTT. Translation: CASSYRQGKNSPLHF.

CDR3 in amino acids: CASSFGKLAGHQETQYF. CDR3 sequence (DNA): TGTGCCAGCAGCTTTGGTAAACTAGCGGGACACCAAGAGACCCAGTACTTC. The V and J genes are TRBV7-9 and TRBJ2-5, with 10 positions matching TRBD2. The V gene's germline CDR1 is SEHNR and CDR2 FQNEAQ (reference sequence). The trim removed 3 bases at V and 0 bases at J, leaving 7 bases unmatched. CDR3 length equals 17 residues.

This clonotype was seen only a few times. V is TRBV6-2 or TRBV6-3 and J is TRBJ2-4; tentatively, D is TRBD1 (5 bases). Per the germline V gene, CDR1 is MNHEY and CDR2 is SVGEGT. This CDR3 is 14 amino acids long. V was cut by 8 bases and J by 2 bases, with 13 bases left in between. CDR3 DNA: TGTGCCAGCGATAGGGGAAAGACCAAAAACATTCAGTACTTC. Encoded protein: CASDRGKTKNIQYF.

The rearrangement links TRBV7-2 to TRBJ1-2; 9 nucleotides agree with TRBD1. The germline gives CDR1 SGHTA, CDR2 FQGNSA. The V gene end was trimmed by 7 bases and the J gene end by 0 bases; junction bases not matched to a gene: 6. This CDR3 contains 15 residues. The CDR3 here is CASIGQGSPNYGYTF. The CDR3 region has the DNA TGTGCCAGCATCGGACAGGGGTCCCCTAACTATGGCTACACCTTC.

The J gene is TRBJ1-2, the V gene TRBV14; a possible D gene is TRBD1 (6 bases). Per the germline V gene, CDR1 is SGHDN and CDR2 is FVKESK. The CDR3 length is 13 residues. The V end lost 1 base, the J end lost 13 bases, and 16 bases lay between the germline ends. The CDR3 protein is CASSQVWRGPSTF. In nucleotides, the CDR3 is TGTGCCAGCAGCCAAGTTTGGCGGGGGCCCAGCACCTTC.

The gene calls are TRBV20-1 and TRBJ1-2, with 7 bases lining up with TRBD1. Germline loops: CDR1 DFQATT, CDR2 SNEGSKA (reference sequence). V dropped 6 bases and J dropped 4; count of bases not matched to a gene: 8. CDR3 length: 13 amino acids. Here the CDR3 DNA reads TGCAGTGCCGTAGACAGGGATTTCTATGGCTACACCTTC. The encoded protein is CSAVDRDFYGYTF.

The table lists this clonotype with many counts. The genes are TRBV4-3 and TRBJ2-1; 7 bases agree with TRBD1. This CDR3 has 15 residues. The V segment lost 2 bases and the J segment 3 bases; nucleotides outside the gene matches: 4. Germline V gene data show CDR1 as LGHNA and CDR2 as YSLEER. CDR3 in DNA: TGCGCCAGCAGCCAATATGGGACAGACTACAATGAGCAGTTCTTC. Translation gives CASSQYGTDYNEQFF.

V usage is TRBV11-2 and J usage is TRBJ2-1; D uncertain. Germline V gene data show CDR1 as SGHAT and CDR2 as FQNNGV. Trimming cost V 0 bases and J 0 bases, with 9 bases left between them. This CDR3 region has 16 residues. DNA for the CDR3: TGTGCCAGCAGCTTAGAAATCCTGGGCTCCTACAATGAGCAGTTCTTC. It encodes CASSLEILGSYNEQFF.

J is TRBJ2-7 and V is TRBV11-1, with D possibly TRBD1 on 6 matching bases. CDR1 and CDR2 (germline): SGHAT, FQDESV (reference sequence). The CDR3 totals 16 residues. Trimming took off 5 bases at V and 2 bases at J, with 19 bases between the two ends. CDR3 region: CASSQLFRGKTYEQYF. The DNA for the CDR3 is TGTGCCAGCAGCCAGCTCTTTAGGGGGAAAACCTACGAGCAGTACTTC.

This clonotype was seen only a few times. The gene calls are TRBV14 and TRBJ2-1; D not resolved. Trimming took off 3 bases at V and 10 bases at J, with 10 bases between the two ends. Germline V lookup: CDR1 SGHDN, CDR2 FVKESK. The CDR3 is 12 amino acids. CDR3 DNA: TGTGCCAGCAGCCATATTCCGGAAGAGCAGTTCTTC. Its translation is CASSHIPEEQFF.

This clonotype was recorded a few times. This CDR3 reads CSARGHDNSPLHF. For the CDR3, the DNA is TGCAGCGCCCGAGGGCACGATAATTCACCCCTCCACTTT. The chain links TRBV20-1 to TRBJ1-6; D remains ambiguous. Germline CDR1 reads DFQATT; CDR2 reads SNEGSKA (reference sequence). The CDR3 contains 13 residues.

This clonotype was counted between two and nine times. CDR3 residues: CASSVGTDYHLNYGYTF. In nucleotides, the CDR3 is TGTGCCAGCAGTGTGGGGACGGACTACCACCTTAACTATGGCTACACCTTC. The chain combines TRBV6-1 with TRBJ1-2; a weak D match, TRBD1 (5 bases). CDR1 is MNHNS, CDR2 SASEGT, per germline. Trimming shortened V by 4 bases and J by 1 base, and 19 bases separated the two germline ends. There are 17 residues in the CDR3.

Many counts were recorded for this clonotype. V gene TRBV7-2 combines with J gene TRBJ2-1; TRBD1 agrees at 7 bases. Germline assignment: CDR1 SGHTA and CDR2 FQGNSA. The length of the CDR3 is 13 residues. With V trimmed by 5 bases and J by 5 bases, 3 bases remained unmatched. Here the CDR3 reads CASSRGQHNEQFF. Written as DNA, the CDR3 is TGTGCCAGCAGCAGGGGACAGCACAATGAGCAGTTCTTC. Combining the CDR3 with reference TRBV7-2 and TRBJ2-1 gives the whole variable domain GAGVSQSPSNKVTEKGKDVELRCDPISGHTALYWYRQSLGQGLEFLIYFQGNSAPDKSGLPSDRFSAERTGGSVSTLTIQRTQQEDSAVYLCASSRGQHNEQFFGPGTRLTVL.

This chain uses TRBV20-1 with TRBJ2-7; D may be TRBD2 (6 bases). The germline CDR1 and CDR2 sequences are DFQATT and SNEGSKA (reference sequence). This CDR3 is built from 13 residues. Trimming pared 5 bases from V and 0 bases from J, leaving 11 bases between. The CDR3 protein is CSAARDFSYEQYV. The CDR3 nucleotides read TGCAGTGCTGCCCGGGACTTCTCCTACGAGCAGTACGTC.

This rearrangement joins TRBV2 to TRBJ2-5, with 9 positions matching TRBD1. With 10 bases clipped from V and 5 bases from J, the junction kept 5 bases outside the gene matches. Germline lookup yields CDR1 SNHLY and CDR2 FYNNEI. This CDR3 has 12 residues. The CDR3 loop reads CATTGGDETQYF. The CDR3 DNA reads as TGTGCCACCACAGGGGGCGATGAGACCCAGTACTTC.

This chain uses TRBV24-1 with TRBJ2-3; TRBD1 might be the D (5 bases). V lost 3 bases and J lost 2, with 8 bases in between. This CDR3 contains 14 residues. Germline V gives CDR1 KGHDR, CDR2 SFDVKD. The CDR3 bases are TGTGCCACCAGTGATCCGACAGACACAGATACGCAGTATTTT. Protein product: CATSDPTDTDTQYF.

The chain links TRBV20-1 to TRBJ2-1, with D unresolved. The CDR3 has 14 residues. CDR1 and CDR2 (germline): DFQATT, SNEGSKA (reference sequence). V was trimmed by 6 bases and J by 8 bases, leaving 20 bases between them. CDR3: CSAPPRIRRDEQFF. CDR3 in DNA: TGCAGTGCCCCCCCGCGGATCAGGAGAGATGAGCAGTTCTTC.

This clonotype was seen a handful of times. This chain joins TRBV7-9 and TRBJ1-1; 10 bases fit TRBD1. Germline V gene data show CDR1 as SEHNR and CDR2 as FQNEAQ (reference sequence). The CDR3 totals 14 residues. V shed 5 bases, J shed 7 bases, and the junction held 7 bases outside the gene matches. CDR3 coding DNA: TGTGCCAGCAGCCCCGGGACAGGGGAAAATGAAGCTTTCTTT. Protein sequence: CASSPGTGENEAFF.

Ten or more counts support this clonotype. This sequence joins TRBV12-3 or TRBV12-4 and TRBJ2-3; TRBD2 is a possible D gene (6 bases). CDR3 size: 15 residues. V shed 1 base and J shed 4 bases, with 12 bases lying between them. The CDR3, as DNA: TGTGCCAGCAGTTTAGGGCGACTAGGTTCAGATACGCAGTATTTT. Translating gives CASSLGRLGSDTQYF.

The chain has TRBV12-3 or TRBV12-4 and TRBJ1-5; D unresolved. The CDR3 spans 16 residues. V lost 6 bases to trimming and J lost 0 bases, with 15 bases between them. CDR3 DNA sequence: TGTGCCAGCAGCTCTGGGCGCGGAGGTAGCAATCAGCCCCAGCATTTT. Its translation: CASSSGRGGSNQPQHF.

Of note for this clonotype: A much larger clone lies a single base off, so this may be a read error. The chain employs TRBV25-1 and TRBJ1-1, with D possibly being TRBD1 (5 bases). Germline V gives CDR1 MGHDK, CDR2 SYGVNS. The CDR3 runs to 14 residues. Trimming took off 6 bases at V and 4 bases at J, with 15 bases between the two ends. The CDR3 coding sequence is TGTGCCAGCAGCGAAGGGGTGTCCATCACTGAAGCTTTCTTT. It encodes CASSEGVSITEAFF.

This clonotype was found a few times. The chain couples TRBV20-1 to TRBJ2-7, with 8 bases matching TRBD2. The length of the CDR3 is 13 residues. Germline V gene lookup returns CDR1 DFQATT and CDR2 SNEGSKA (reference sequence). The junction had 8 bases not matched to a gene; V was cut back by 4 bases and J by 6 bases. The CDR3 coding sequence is TGCAGTGCTACCCGGGGGGGAGTGCGCGAGCAGTACTTC. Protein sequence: CSATRGGVREQYF.